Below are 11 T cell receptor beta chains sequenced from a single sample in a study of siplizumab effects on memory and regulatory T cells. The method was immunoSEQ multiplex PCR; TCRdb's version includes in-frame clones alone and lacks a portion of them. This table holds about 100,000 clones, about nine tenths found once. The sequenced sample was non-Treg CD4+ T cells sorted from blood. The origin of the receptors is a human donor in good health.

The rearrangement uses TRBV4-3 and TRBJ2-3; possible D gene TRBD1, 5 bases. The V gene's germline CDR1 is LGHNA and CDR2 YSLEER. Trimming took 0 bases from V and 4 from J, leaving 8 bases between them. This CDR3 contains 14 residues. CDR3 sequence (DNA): TGCGCCAGCAGCCAAGAAGGACATTCAGATACGCAGTATTTT. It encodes CASSQEGHSDTQYF.

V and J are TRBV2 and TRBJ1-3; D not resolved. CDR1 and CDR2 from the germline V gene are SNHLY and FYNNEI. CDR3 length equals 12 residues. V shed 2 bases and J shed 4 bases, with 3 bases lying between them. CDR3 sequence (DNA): TGTGCCAGCAGTGAACGAGGAAACACCATATATTTT. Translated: CASSERGNTIYF. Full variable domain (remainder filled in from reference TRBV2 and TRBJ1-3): EPEVTQTPSHQVTQMGQEVILRCVPISNHLYFYWYRQILGQKVEFLVSFYNNEISEKSEIFDDQFSVERPDGSNFTLKIRSTKLEDSAMYFCASSERGNTIYFGEGSWLTVV.

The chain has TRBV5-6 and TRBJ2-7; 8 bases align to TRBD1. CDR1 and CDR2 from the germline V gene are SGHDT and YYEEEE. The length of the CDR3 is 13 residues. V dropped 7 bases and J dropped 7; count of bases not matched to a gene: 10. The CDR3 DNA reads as TGTGCCAGCCTGGGGCAGGGGGCGCGGGAGCAGTACTTC. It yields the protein CASLGQGAREQYF.

In DNA form, the CDR3 reads TGTGCCAGTAGTAATTACAATGAGCAGTTCTTC. This translates into CASSNYNEQFF. The chain combines TRBV19 with TRBJ2-1; D gene unclear. V shed 4 bases and J shed 4 bases, with 2 bases lying between them. The germline V gene encodes CDR1 LNHDA and CDR2 SQIVND (reference sequence). CDR3 length: 11 amino acids.

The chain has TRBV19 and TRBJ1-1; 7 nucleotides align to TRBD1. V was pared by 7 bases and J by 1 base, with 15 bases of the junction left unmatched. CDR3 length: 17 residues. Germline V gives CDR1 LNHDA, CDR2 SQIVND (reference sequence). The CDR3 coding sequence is TGTGCCAGTACCCCCTGGGAGGGGGCACAGACGAACACTGAAGCTTTCTTT. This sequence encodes CASTPWEGAQTNTEAFF. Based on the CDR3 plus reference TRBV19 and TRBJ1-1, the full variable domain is DGGITQSPKYLFRKEGQNVTLSCEQNLNHDAMYWYRQDPGQGLRLIYYSQIVNDFQKGDIAEGYSVSREKKESFPLTVTSAQKNPTAFYLCASTPWEGAQTNTEAFFGQGTRLTVV.

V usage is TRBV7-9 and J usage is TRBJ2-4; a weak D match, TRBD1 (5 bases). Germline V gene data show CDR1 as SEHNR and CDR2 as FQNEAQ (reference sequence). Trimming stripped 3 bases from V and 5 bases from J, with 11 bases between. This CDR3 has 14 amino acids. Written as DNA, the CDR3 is TGTGCCAGCAGCTTGCAGGGTGAGCAAAACATTCAGTACTTC. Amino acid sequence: CASSLQGEQNIQYF.

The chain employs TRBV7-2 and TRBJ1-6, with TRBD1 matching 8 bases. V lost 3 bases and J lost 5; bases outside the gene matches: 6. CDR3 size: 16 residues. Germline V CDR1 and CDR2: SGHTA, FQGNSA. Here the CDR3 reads CASSFQGALNNSPLHF. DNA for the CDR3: TGTGCCAGCAGCTTTCAGGGGGCGCTCAATAATTCACCCCTCCACTTT.

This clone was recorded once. CDR3 amino acids: CACSGRAVYEQYF. The DNA for the CDR3 is TGTGCCTGTAGCGGGAGGGCTGTCTACGAGCAGTACTTC. J is TRBJ2-7 and V is TRBV30; 11 nucleotides agree with TRBD2. This CDR3 has 13 residues. Germline V gene data show CDR1 as GTSNPN and CDR2 as SVGIG (reference sequence). V lost 6 bases to trimming and J lost 3 bases; unmatched junction nucleotides: 4.

Here the CDR3 DNA reads TGTGCCACCAGCAGAGATAGGGCAGGGACTCAGCCCCAGCATTTT. It translates to CATSRDRAGTQPQHF. This chain links TRBV15 with TRBJ1-5; D is possibly TRBD1 (5 bases). The CDR3 is made up of 15 amino acids. Trimming removed 0 bases at V and 6 bases at J, with 12 bases between. Germline V lookup: CDR1 LNHNV, CDR2 YYDKDF (reference sequence).

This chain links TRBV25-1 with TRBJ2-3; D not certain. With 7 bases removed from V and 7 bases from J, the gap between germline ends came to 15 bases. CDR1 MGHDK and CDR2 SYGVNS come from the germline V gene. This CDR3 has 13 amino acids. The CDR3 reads CASMKISSNTQYF. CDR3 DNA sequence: TGTGCCAGCATGAAGATAAGCTCAAATACGCAGTATTTT.

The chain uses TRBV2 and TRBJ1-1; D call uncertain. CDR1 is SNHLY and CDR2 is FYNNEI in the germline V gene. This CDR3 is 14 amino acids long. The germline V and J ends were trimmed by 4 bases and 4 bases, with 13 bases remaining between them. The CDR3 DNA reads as TGTGCCAGCAGTGGACCTTTTAGAGGCACTGAAGCTTTCTTT. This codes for CASSGPFRGTEAFF.